The 32 T cell receptor beta chains in this list originate from one sample, sequenced in a study of T cell responses to AZD1222 COVID-19 vaccine. Libraries were prepared by immunoSEQ multiplex PCR; TCRdb keeps only in-frame clonotypes and omits some of them. The repertoire holds approximately 190,000 clones, with about nine tenths as singletons. The material was peripheral blood, obtained on day 0 of AZD1222 vaccination. These receptors were taken from an adult in good health.

The chain uses TRBV10-2 and TRBJ1-1; the D is unclear. This CDR3 spans 14 amino acids. Germline lookup yields CDR1 WSHSY and CDR2 SAAADI. The V gene lost 5 bases and the J gene lost 1 base, with 11 bases spanning the gap. The chain's CDR3 is CASSRIRQNTEAFF. The CDR3 DNA reads as TGCGCCAGCAGTAGAATCCGACAGAACACTGAAGCTTTCTTT.

This chain connects TRBV2 to TRBJ2-7, with D possibly being TRBD2 (6 bases). The CDR3 contains 15 residues. V shed 4 bases and J shed 2 bases, with 15 bases lying between them. Germline V gene sequence: CDR1 SNHLY, CDR2 FYNNEI. The CDR3 DNA follows: TGTGCCAGCAGTGGGAGGGTGCGGGTTCCCTACGAGCAGTACTTC. Protein product: CASSGRVRVPYEQYF.

This clone was detected a few times. The chain is built from TRBV5-1 and TRBJ1-5; D unresolved. The V end was cut by 0 bases, the J end by 5 bases, with 12 bases between. Per the germline V gene, CDR1 is SGHRS and CDR2 is YFSETQ. This CDR3 region has 15 residues. The CDR3 protein is CASSLAPDPYQPQHF. Written as DNA, the CDR3 is TGCGCCAGCAGCTTGGCGCCAGATCCTTATCAGCCCCAGCATTTT.

This chain joins TRBV28 and TRBJ2-7; the D call may be TRBD1 or TRBD2 (5 bases each). Trimming removed 2 bases from V and 5 bases from J, with 13 bases in between. Germline V gives CDR1 MDHEN, CDR2 SYDVKM. The length of the CDR3 is 14 residues. CDR3 bases: TGTGCCAGCAGTTTAAGACAGCTGGAGGACGAGCAGTACTTC. Protein sequence: CASSLRQLEDEQYF. The complete variable domain, with remaining parts taken from reference TRBV28 and TRBJ2-7, reads DVKVTQSSRYLVKRTGEKVFLECVQDMDHENMFWYRQDPGLGLRLIYFSYDVKMKEKGDIPEGYSVSREKKERFSLILESASTNQTSMYLCASSLRQLEDEQYFGPGTRLTVT.

This rearrangement joins TRBV7-2 to TRBJ1-2; 8 positions agree with TRBD1. The trim removed 3 bases at V and 4 bases at J, leaving 16 bases unmatched. This CDR3 comprises 18 residues. Germline CDR1 reads SGHTA; CDR2 reads FQGNSA. DNA of the CDR3: TGTGCCAGCAGCTTTCGGGGGGACTGGACAGGGAAGGGCTATGGCTACACCTTC. Translation gives CASSFRGDWTGKGYGYTF.

The V call is TRBV9, the J call TRBJ1-1; possible D gene TRBD1, 5 bases. CDR1 SGDLS and CDR2 YYNGEE come from the germline V gene. The CDR3 is 15 amino acids. The V and J ends lost 3 bases and 6 bases respectively, with 18 bases between them. For the CDR3, the DNA is TGTGCCAGCAGCGAGGGACCCCGGGCGAGGTCTGAAGCTTTCTTT. This gives the protein CASSEGPRARSEAFF.

This clone was seen more than once but under ten times. Other DNA sequences from this sample encode an identical CDR3 as well. This chain connects TRBV7-9 to TRBJ2-5; possible D gene TRBD1, 6 bases. The CDR3 totals 14 residues. The ends were cut back, 1 base at V and 2 bases at J, with 8 bases in the middle. Germline CDR1 and CDR2: SEHNR and FQNEAQ (reference sequence). The CDR3 reads CASSLVTGQETQYF. The CDR3 DNA follows: TGTGCCAGCAGCTTAGTCACAGGGCAAGAGACCCAGTACTTC.

J is TRBJ1-4 and V is TRBV14; D might be TRBD1 (6 bases). Germline V gene sequence: CDR1 SGHDN, CDR2 FVKESK. This CDR3 region has 17 residues. The V and J ends lost 1 base and 8 bases respectively, with 20 bases between them. As DNA, the CDR3 is TGTGCCAGCAGCCAAGGCCGCCGGGGGGGCGTTAACGAAAAACTGTTTTTT. Its translation: CASSQGRRGGVNEKLFF.

The rearrangement joins TRBV28 to TRBJ1-2; D might be TRBD1 (5 bases). CDR1 is MDHEN, CDR2 SYDVKM, per germline. CDR3 size: 17 residues. Trimming took 7 bases from V and 4 from J, leaving 25 bases between them. In DNA, the CDR3 is TGTGCCAGCACCTCCAGGGTAGCCCTACTGACACCCTATGGCTACACCTTC. This gives the protein CASTSRVALLTPYGYTF.

This clone was found once. The chain links TRBV18 to TRBJ2-1; D is unclear. Germline CDR1 is KGHSH and CDR2 is LQKENI. The CDR3 contains 13 residues. V was pared by 4 bases and J by 5 bases, with 9 bases between. CDR3 bases: TGTGCCAGCTCACGACGGACCGACAATGAGCAGTTCTTC. It codes for CASSRRTDNEQFF. Full variable domain (remainder filled in from reference TRBV18 and TRBJ2-1): NAGVMQNPRHLVRRRGQEARLRCSPMKGHSHVYWYRQLPEEGLKFMVYLQKENIIDESGMPKERFSAEFPKEGPSILRIQQVVRGDSAAYFCASSRRTDNEQFFGPGTRLTVL.

The chain recombines TRBV27 with TRBJ1-2; no reliable D call. Looked up from germline, CDR1 is MNHEY and CDR2 is SMNVEV (reference sequence). The CDR3 runs to 14 residues. V was clipped by 4 bases and J by 4 bases, with 13 bases between them. The CDR3: CASSSRGGGYGYTF. The CDR3 DNA is TGTGCCAGCAGTTCGCGGGGAGGCGGCTATGGCTACACCTTC.

This chain uses TRBV5-1 with TRBJ1-3; TRBD1 is a possible D gene (5 bases). CDR1 is SGHRS and CDR2 is YFSETQ in the germline V gene. The V end lost 0 bases, the J end lost 0 bases, and 10 bases lay between the germline ends. CDR3 length: 16 residues. In nucleotides, the CDR3 is TGCGCCAGCAGCTTGGGGGACGGAAACTCTGGAAACACCATATATTTT. Its translation: CASSLGDGNSGNTIYF.

The V call is TRBV25-1, the J call TRBJ2-7, with D maybe TRBD2 (5 bases). The CDR3 extends over 15 amino acids. Germline V CDR1 and CDR2: MGHDK, SYGVNS. V lost 2 bases and J lost 5, with 16 bases in between. Written as DNA, the CDR3 is TGTGCCAGCAGTGAAGCCCTCACTAGAGTGAACGAGCAGTACTTC. It is translated as CASSEALTRVNEQYF.

The rearrangement uses TRBV19 and TRBJ2-7; D is unresolved. This CDR3 has 15 residues. Trimming removed 1 base at V and 2 bases at J, with 12 bases between. Germline values: CDR1 LNHDA, CDR2 SQIVND (reference sequence). CDR3 sequence reads: CASSIGGTNTYEQYF. The CDR3 nucleotides are TGTGCCAGTAGTATAGGCGGCACCAACACCTACGAGCAGTACTTC.

Notes on this clone: Within the sample, other DNA sequences also encode this same CDR3. The chain couples TRBV28 to TRBJ1-1, with D perhaps TRBD1 (5 bases). The V gene's germline CDR1 is MDHEN and CDR2 SYDVKM. This CDR3 spans 14 amino acids. V lost 2 bases to trimming and J lost 1 base, with 8 bases between them. The CDR3 DNA is TGTGCCAGCAGTTTAATACAGGCGAACACTGAAGCTTTCTTT. This gives the protein CASSLIQANTEAFF. The full variable domain, completed using reference TRBV28 and TRBJ1-1, is DVKVTQSSRYLVKRTGEKVFLECVQDMDHENMFWYRQDPGLGLRLIYFSYDVKMKEKGDIPEGYSVSREKKERFSLILESASTNQTSMYLCASSLIQANTEAFFGQGTRLTVV.

The chain employs TRBV7-3 and TRBJ1-5, with D uncertain. Trimming stripped 5 bases from V and 1 base from J, with 12 bases between. The CDR3 spans 15 residues. Germline CDR1 is SGHTA and CDR2 is FQGTGA. This chain's CDR3 is CASSDRGWSNQPQHF. CDR3 bases: TGTGCCAGCAGCGATCGGGGATGGAGCAATCAGCCCCAGCATTTT.

The chain couples TRBV4-2 to TRBJ1-6; D ambiguous. Germline CDR1 is LGHNA and CDR2 is YNFKEQ. CDR3 length: 14 amino acids. Trimming shortened V by 0 bases and J by 9 bases, and 9 bases separated the two germline ends. In DNA, the CDR3 is TGTGCCAGCAGCCAAGATCCAAAGGCTTCACCCCTCCACTTT. The encoded protein is CASSQDPKASPLHF.

The CDR3: CASSFAGDEQFF. CDR3 in DNA: TGTGCCAGCAGCTTTGCTGGCGATGAGCAGTTCTTC. V is TRBV7-9 and J is TRBJ2-1; D unresolved. The CDR3 covers 12 residues. The germline gives CDR1 SEHNR, CDR2 FQNEAQ (reference sequence). V lost 3 bases and J lost 8, with 8 bases in between.

The chain is built from TRBV19 and TRBJ2-2; D assignment may be TRBD1 or TRBD2 (6 bases each). The germline V and J ends were trimmed by 5 bases and 7 bases, with 14 bases remaining between them. The germline V gene has CDR1 LNHDA and CDR2 SQIVND (reference sequence). This CDR3 spans 14 amino acids. The CDR3 loop reads CASSGIGGGGELFF. The CDR3 nucleotides read TGTGCCAGTAGTGGGATCGGGGGCGGCGGGGAGCTGTTTTTT.

The rearrangement uses TRBV9 and TRBJ2-7; possible D gene TRBD1, 5 bases. Trimming cost V 4 bases and J 0 bases, with 8 bases left between them. The CDR3 is made up of 13 amino acids. Germline V gene lookup returns CDR1 SGDLS and CDR2 YYNGEE. CDR3 nucleotides: TGTGCCAGCAGCAGGGGTAGCTCCTACGAGCAGTACTTC. Translating gives CASSRGSSYEQYF.

This clone was recorded a few times. This chain connects TRBV7-8 to TRBJ1-2; no definite D call. Germline CDR1 and CDR2: SGHVS and FQNEAQ. The CDR3 totals 14 residues. V gave up 0 bases and J gave up 3 bases, with 8 bases separating them. The CDR3 loop is CASSLAGGYYGYTF. The DNA for the CDR3 is TGTGCCAGCAGCTTAGCCGGCGGATACTATGGCTACACCTTC. Variable domain in full (rest from reference TRBV7-8 and TRBJ1-2): GAGVSQSPRYKVAKRGQDVALRCDPISGHVSLFWYQQALGQGPEFLTYFQNEAQLDKSGLPSDRFFAERPEGSVSTLKIQRTQQEDSAVYLCASSLAGGYYGYTFGSGTRLTVV.

This rearrangement joins TRBV19 to TRBJ1-1; D is unclear. The CDR3 has 12 amino acids. Germline V lookup: CDR1 LNHDA, CDR2 SQIVND (reference sequence). V lost 7 bases and J 6 bases, leaving 12 bases between the germline ends. This CDR3 is CASTDPDSEAFF. The CDR3 DNA reads TGTGCCAGTACAGACCCGGACTCTGAAGCTTTCTTT. The full variable domain, rest sourced from reference TRBV19 and TRBJ1-1, is DGGITQSPKYLFRKEGQNVTLSCEQNLNHDAMYWYRQDPGQGLRLIYYSQIVNDFQKGDIAEGYSVSREKKESFPLTVTSAQKNPTAFYLCASTDPDSEAFFGQGTRLTVV.

This rearrangement joins TRBV11-2 to TRBJ1-1; 8 nucleotides line up with TRBD1. This CDR3 has 14 amino acids. Germline V lookup: CDR1 SGHAT, CDR2 FQNNGV. V was clipped by 6 bases and J by 6 bases; unmatched bases: 9. CDR3 nucleotide sequence: TGTGCCAGCAGTGATACAGGGGGGTACGCTGAAGCTTTCTTT. Translation: CASSDTGGYAEAFF.

The chain joins TRBV7-9 to TRBJ2-1, with D unclear. CDR3 length: 16 amino acids. The V gene's germline CDR1 is SEHNR and CDR2 FQNEAQ (reference sequence). The V and J ends lost 1 base and 6 bases respectively, with 16 bases between them. This chain's CDR3 is CASSLGELPLRNEQFF. The CDR3 coding sequence is TGTGCCAGCAGCTTAGGTGAACTCCCCCTTCGCAATGAGCAGTTCTTC.

The V call is TRBV29-1, the J call TRBJ2-7; D gene unclear. Germline V gene sequence: CDR1 SQVTM, CDR2 ANQGSEA. The CDR3 contains 11 residues. Trimming cost V 5 bases and J 3 bases, with 8 bases left between them. CDR3 amino acids: CSVLASYEQYF. The CDR3 region has the DNA TGCAGCGTTCTGGCGAGCTACGAGCAGTACTTC.

The rearrangement links TRBV10-3 to TRBJ2-7, with D perhaps being TRBD1 or TRBD2 (5 bases each). Trimming pared 2 bases from V and 5 bases from J, leaving 16 bases between. The CDR3 sequence is 15 residues long. The germline V gene has CDR1 ENHRY and CDR2 SYGVKD. The CDR3, as DNA: TGTGCCATCAGTGAGAGCCCACTTTCGGGACACGAGCAGTACTTC. It yields the protein CAISESPLSGHEQYF.

This chain joins TRBV10-1 and TRBJ1-1; D may be TRBD1 (5 bases). This CDR3 region has 15 residues. In germline, CDR1 is WNHNN, CDR2 SYGVQD (reference sequence). Trimming removed 5 bases from V and 8 bases from J, with 21 bases in between. As DNA, the CDR3 is TGCGCCAGCAGTCCCGAAAAATTTACCTGGGGGGAAGCTTTCTTT. Its protein product is CASSPEKFTWGEAFF.

Comments on this clone: Different DNA sequences within this sample yield the same CDR3. This sequence joins TRBV7-9 and TRBJ1-5, with 7 bases that match TRBD1. In germline, CDR1 is SEHNR, CDR2 FQNEAQ (reference sequence). The CDR3 is made up of 14 amino acids. J gave up 0 bases and V 5 bases, and 1 base lay outside the gene matches. DNA of the CDR3: TGTGCCAGCAGCCGACAGGGTAGCAATCAGCCCCAGCATTTT. This codes for CASSRQGSNQPQHF. The entire variable domain, with the rest obtained from reference TRBV7-9 and TRBJ1-5, is as follows: DTGVSQNPRHKITKRGQNVTFRCDPISEHNRLYWYRQTLGQGPEFLTYFQNEAQLEKSRLLSDRFSAERPKGSFSTLEIQRTEQGDSAMYLCASSRQGSNQPQHFGDGTRLSIL.

The V call is TRBV7-2, the J call TRBJ1-2; D unresolved. Germline CDR1 SGHTA, CDR2 FQGNSA. The CDR3 is 13 residues long. V lost 3 bases and J 4 bases, leaving 9 bases between the germline ends. The CDR3: CASSLHGGYGYTF. In nucleotides, the CDR3 is TGTGCCAGCAGCTTGCATGGTGGCTATGGCTACACCTTC.

The rearrangement links TRBV7-6 to TRBJ1-1, with 11 bases lining up with TRBD1. V was clipped by 4 bases and J by 3 bases; unmatched bases: 16. This CDR3 is 19 amino acids long. Per the germline V gene, CDR1 is SGHVS and CDR2 is FNYEAQ. CDR3 in DNA: TGTGCCAGCAGCTGCCAGTTTCACGTGGGACAGGGGGTCGACACTGAAGCTTTCTTT. This gives the protein CASSCQFHVGQGVDTEAFF. Filled out from reference TRBV7-6 and TRBJ1-1, the complete variable domain reads GAGVSQSPRYKVTKRGQDVALRCDPISGHVSLYWYRQALGQGPEFLTYFNYEAQQDKSGLPNDRFSAERPEGSISTLTIQRTEQRDSAMYRCASSCQFHVGQGVDTEAFFGQGTRLTVV.

With respect to this clone: The same CDR3 can be traced to other DNA sequences in this sample. The chain employs TRBV2 and TRBJ1-2; no definite D call. From germline, CDR1 is SNHLY and CDR2 FYNNEI. V was cut by 3 bases and J by 5 bases, with 7 bases left in between. The CDR3 contains 12 residues. CDR3 sequence: CASSERGYGYTF. CDR3 in DNA: TGTGCCAGCAGTGAGCGAGGGTATGGCTACACCTTC. Filled out from reference TRBV2 and TRBJ1-2, the complete variable domain reads EPEVTQTPSHQVTQMGQEVILRCVPISNHLYFYWYRQILGQKVEFLVSFYNNEISEKSEIFDDQFSVERPDGSNFTLKIRSTKLEDSAMYFCASSERGYGYTFGSGTRLTVV.

V and J are TRBV6-1 and TRBJ2-7; the D gene is possibly TRBD1 (5 bases). This CDR3 region has 15 residues. V was pared by 1 base and J by 3 bases, with 13 bases between. Germline V CDR1 and CDR2: MNHNS, SASEGT. The CDR3 DNA is TGTGCCAGCAGTGAAGATAGGACACGATACTACGAGCAGTACTTC. Residues: CASSEDRTRYYEQYF.